This TCR beta chain comes out of a study of immune evolution from preneoplasia to lung adenocarcinoma. Study details: HLA loss of heterozygosity: less than 9% AIS, 15% MIA, about 30% ADC, none AAH.

The germline V gene has CDR1 GTSNPN and CDR2 SVGIG (reference sequence). The germline V and J ends were trimmed by 4 bases and 10 bases, with 20 bases remaining between them. This CDR3 has 14 residues. Nucleic acids came from premalignant or tumor cells enriched by macro-dissection. Clones were read by immunoSEQ multiplex PCR, and TCRdb kept only the in-frame ones, dropping some. The repertoire holds roughly 9,900 clones, with 85% to 90% as singletons. V gene TRBV30 combines with J gene TRBJ2-1; D gene unclear. The receptor's source is a person aged 65-85 years with invasive lung adenocarcinoma. Some clones in this sample may be carry-over from other donors' samples. The sequencing sample was made of FFPE invasive lung adenocarcinoma tissue. The CDR3 region is CAWNTDWAYGEQFF. CDR3 DNA: TGTGCCTGGAACACCGACTGGGCCTATGGGGAGCAGTTCTTC.